Each of the 11 T cell receptor beta chains below was sequenced from the same sample in a study of identical twins. TCRdb re-called the 5' RACE reads with MiXCR, one entry per CDR3 protein. The sample holds 200,000 to 250,000 distinct CDR3 sequences; 6.5% are singletons and the top ten take 14% to 15%. These sequences were also reported in another study, on T cells expressing NK-cell markers.

The specimen was CD8+ T cells sorted from blood. The receptors originated from a woman between 18 and 29 years old in good health.

This clonotype was detected a few times. V is TRBV27 and J is TRBJ2-7, with TRBD2 as a possible D gene (6 bases). Germline loops: CDR1 MNHEY, CDR2 SMNVEV (reference sequence). The CDR3 covers 15 residues. Trimming pared 7 bases from V and 4 bases from J, leaving 20 bases between. CDR3 sequence: CASTTHGGSGYEQYF. The CDR3 nucleotides are TGTGCCAGCACCACTCACGGAGGGAGCGGTTACGAGCAGTACTTC.

Many counts were recorded for this clonotype. The gene calls are TRBV10-3 and TRBJ2-7; 8 bases agree with TRBD2. J lost 0 bases, V lost 4 bases, and 2 bases had no gene match. The CDR3 consists of 14 residues. Germline-derived CDR1 and CDR2 are ENHRY and SYGVKD. The chain's CDR3 is CAISVGTSSYEQYF. DNA of the CDR3: TGTGCCATCAGTGTCGGGACTAGCTCCTACGAGCAGTACTTC.

A few counts support this clonotype. The DNA is omitted, as the CDR3 cannot be located on it reliably, and the CDR3 follows TCRdb's listing. V usage is TRBV7-6 and J usage is TRBJ2-5; the table assigns TRBD1, which was not confirmed against the DNA. The CDR3 is made up of 12 amino acids, end residues included. Germline CDR1 is SGHVS and CDR2 is FNYEAQ. CDR3 in amino acids: CASSLVGGGSDF.

The table lists this clonotype with a few counts. DNA of the CDR3: TGTGCCAGCAGTGATGCGACACCCGTCTGGACAGATACGCAGTATTTT. Its translation: CASSDATPVWTDTQYF. This chain links TRBV2 with TRBJ2-3; no firm D call. With 3 bases removed from V and 3 bases from J, the gap between germline ends came to 16 bases. Germline V gene sequence: CDR1 SNHLY, CDR2 FYNNEI. This CDR3 comprises 16 residues.

This rearrangement joins TRBV30 to TRBJ2-1, with D possibly being TRBD2 (5 bases). The CDR3 loop spans 14 amino acids. V was clipped by 0 bases and J by 7 bases, with 13 bases between them. CDR1 and CDR2 from the germline V gene are GTSNPN and SVGIG (reference sequence). DNA of the CDR3: TGTGCCTGGAGTGTTGGTCTAGCTTCAAATGAGCAGTTCTTC. Protein: CAWSVGLASNEQFF.

The chain combines TRBV14 with TRBJ2-5; no firm D call. Trimming removed 3 bases at V and 6 bases at J, with 8 bases between. In germline, CDR1 is SGHDN, CDR2 FVKESK. The CDR3 loop spans 12 amino acids. The CDR3 DNA follows: TGTGCCAGCAGCCACCGCATGAAGACCCAGTACTTC. Residues: CASSHRMKTQYF.

This clonotype appeared many times. The CDR3 sequence: CASSPSGRETQYF. The CDR3 nucleotides are TGCGCCAGCAGCCCTAGCGGGAGGGAGACCCAGTACTTC. This rearrangement joins TRBV4-3 to TRBJ2-5; 11 bases line up with TRBD2. Germline V gene sequence: CDR1 LGHNA, CDR2 YSLEER. This CDR3 spans 13 amino acids. J lost 5 bases, V lost 4 bases, and 0 bases had no gene match.

The genes are TRBV4-2 and TRBJ1-1; a weak D match, TRBD1 (6 bases). The CDR3 sequence is 18 residues long. Trimming shortened V by 10 bases and J by 0 bases, and 27 bases separated the two germline ends. Germline lookup yields CDR1 LGHNA and CDR2 YNFKEQ. CDR3: CAMSPTAGASFMNTEAFF. The CDR3, as DNA: TGTGCCATGAGCCCCACAGCGGGGGCCAGCTTCATGAACACTGAAGCTTTCTTT.

This chain links TRBV12-3 or TRBV12-4 with TRBJ2-2; tentatively, D is TRBD1 (6 bases). This CDR3 has 15 amino acids. Trimming took 8 bases from V and 7 from J, leaving 20 bases between them. The CDR3 bases are TGTGCCAGCTGGGGTATCGGGGCCAGGGGCGGGGAGCTGTTTTTT. It is translated as CASWGIGARGGELFF.

This clonotype was counted a few times. V usage is TRBV4-3 and J usage is TRBJ2-7; D ambiguous. Per the germline V gene, CDR1 is LGHNA and CDR2 is YSLEER. The CDR3 runs to 14 residues. Between the trimmed V and J ends, which lost 6 bases and 2 bases, there was a span of 14 bases. CDR3 bases: TGCGCCAGCAGTCCTACCCAGGAAACCTACGAGCAGTACTTC. Translated: CASSPTQETYEQYF.

This clonotype was picked up a small number of times. The genes are TRBV7-8 and TRBJ1-2; D unresolved. The V end lost 1 base, the J end lost 0 bases, and 3 bases lay between the germline ends. This CDR3 has 13 residues. The V gene's germline CDR1 is SGHVS and CDR2 FQNEAQ. The CDR3 sequence is CASSLDPNYGYTF. The CDR3 DNA sequence: TGTGCCAGCAGCTTAGATCCTAACTATGGCTACACCTTC.